Each of the 22 T cell receptor beta chains below was sequenced from the same sample in a study of response to subunit inactivated influenza vaccine. TCRdb re-analysed the RT-PCR reads in MiXCR, keeping a single row per CDR3 protein. The sample records 650,000 to 700,000 distinct CDR3 sequences, approximately 14% being singletons. The sample here was PBMCs from blood, taken 12 days after vaccination. The receptors were sampled from a man aged 45-65 years who received an inactivated influenza vaccine.

This clonotype is a singleton in its sample. The V gene is TRBV11-2, the J gene TRBJ2-3; D gene uncertain. Germline lookup yields CDR1 SGHAT and CDR2 FQNNGV. This CDR3 is built from 13 residues. V was clipped by 5 bases and J by 4 bases, with 10 bases between them. DNA for the CDR3: TGTGCCAGCAGCCCACGGTTCGCAGATACGCAGTATTTT. Protein sequence: CASSPRFADTQYF.

For the CDR3, the DNA is TGCAGCGTTGAATTGGCAGGGGGTTACGAGCAGTACTTC. This sequence encodes CSVELAGGYEQYF. The V gene is TRBV29-1, the J gene TRBJ2-7, with TRBD1 identical over 7 bases. Germline lookup yields CDR1 SQVTM and CDR2 ANQGSEA. The CDR3 extends over 13 amino acids. J gave up 4 bases and V 2 bases, and 5 bases lay outside the gene matches.

The chain uses TRBV5-6 and TRBJ2-3; 8 bases are a match to TRBD2. This CDR3 contains 14 residues. Germline-derived CDR1 and CDR2 are SGHDT and YYEEEE. The V segment lost 5 bases and the J segment 9 bases; nucleotides outside the gene matches: 11. Here the CDR3 reads CASRPGTRVTTQYF. The CDR3 nucleotides are TGTGCCAGCAGACCCGGGACTAGAGTTACCACGCAGTATTTT.

This clonotype was detected ten times or more. The rearrangement uses TRBV6-2 or TRBV6-3 and TRBJ2-7; 7 bases fit TRBD1. J gave up 2 bases and V 5 bases, and 9 bases lay outside the gene matches. Germline-derived CDR1 and CDR2 are MNHEY and SVGEGT. The CDR3 sequence is 15 residues long. The CDR3 bases are TGTGCCAGCAGTCTATACAGGGGCGCAGCCTACGAGCAGTACTTC. Encoded protein: CASSLYRGAAYEQYF.

This chain connects TRBV5-1 to TRBJ2-7; 7 bases fit TRBD2. Germline values: CDR1 SGHRS, CDR2 YFSETQ. The CDR3 runs to 16 residues. V was pared by 0 bases and J by 6 bases, with 12 bases of the junction left unmatched. Written as DNA, the CDR3 is TGCGCCAGCAGCTTGGCACCTAGCGGAGAGGCCGGCGAGCAGTACTTC. It is translated as CASSLAPSGEAGEQYF.

This CDR3 reads CASSLAAGGVATQYF. CDR3 coding DNA: TGTGCCAGCAGCTTAGCGGCAGGAGGGGTTGCGACCCAGTACTTC. The rearrangement joins TRBV7-2 to TRBJ2-5, with TRBD2 as a possible D gene (6 bases). Germline V gene sequence: CDR1 SGHTA, CDR2 FQGNSA. The V and J ends lost 0 bases and 7 bases respectively, with 15 bases between them. CDR3 size: 15 residues.

There are many counts of this clonotype. The V call is TRBV29-1, the J call TRBJ1-1; D might be TRBD1 (5 bases). CDR3 length equals 13 residues. Germline V lookup: CDR1 SQVTM, CDR2 ANQGSEA. V shed 6 bases and J shed 0 bases, with 11 bases lying between them. CDR3 sequence: CSVRQKVNTEAFF. The CDR3 nucleotides read TGCAGCGTCCGACAGAAAGTGAACACTGAAGCTTTCTTT.

This clonotype was counted between two and nine times. V usage is TRBV7-8 and J usage is TRBJ1-1; unclear D gene. The CDR3 loop spans 14 amino acids. Germline values: CDR1 SGHVS, CDR2 FQNEAQ. Trimming shortened V by 5 bases and J by 4 bases, and 14 bases separated the two germline ends. The CDR3 is CASSPGRVLTEAFF. Written as DNA, the CDR3 is TGTGCCAGCAGCCCCGGTAGGGTTCTCACTGAAGCTTTCTTT.

The rearrangement links TRBV5-1 to TRBJ2-2; 8 bases are a match to TRBD1. Germline V gene lookup returns CDR1 SGHRS and CDR2 YFSETQ. The J segment lost 7 bases and the V segment lost 0 bases, leaving 5 bases of the junction unmatched. The CDR3 totals 15 residues. As DNA, the CDR3 is TGCGCCAGCAGCTTGGGACAGGGGTATCACGGGGAGCTGTTTTTT. It is translated as CASSLGQGYHGELFF.

The chain carries TRBV9 and TRBJ2-1, with TRBD1 identical over 7 bases. The CDR3 sequence is 15 residues long. The germline V gene encodes CDR1 SGDLS and CDR2 YYNGEE. J was trimmed by 5 bases and V by 3 bases; bases with no gene match: 8. The CDR3 loop is CASSETGIIHNEQFF. CDR3 coding DNA: TGTGCCAGCAGCGAGACAGGGATTATACACAATGAGCAGTTCTTC.

This clonotype has a count of ten or more. The V and J genes are TRBV20-1 and TRBJ2-1, with a tentative D call TRBD1 (6 bases). V was trimmed by 4 bases and J by 0 bases, leaving 19 bases between them. The CDR3 has 17 residues. Germline CDR1 and CDR2: DFQATT and SNEGSKA (reference sequence). CDR3 DNA sequence: TGCAGTGCTAAGGACAGAACAGGGCCGAGCTCCTACAATGAGCAGTTCTTC. It translates to CSAKDRTGPSSYNEQFF.

In its sample, this clonotype was seen many times. The chain employs TRBV12-3 or TRBV12-4 and TRBJ1-5; D is perhaps TRBD1 (5 bases). The CDR3 totals 18 residues. V was cut by 0 bases and J by 4 bases, with 19 bases left in between. Here the CDR3 DNA reads TGTGCCAGCAGTTTAGCGCTGTTGTTTGAGGGGCATAATCAGCCCCAGCATTTT. Its translation is CASSLALLFEGHNQPQHF.

This chain uses TRBV9 with TRBJ2-3, with 7 bases identical to TRBD1. The trim removed 0 bases at V and 2 bases at J, leaving 3 bases unmatched. The CDR3 has 15 residues. The germline CDR1 and CDR2 sequences are SGDLS and YYNGEE. In DNA, the CDR3 is TGTGCCAGCAGCGTAGGGGGACAGAACACAGATACGCAGTATTTT. As protein: CASSVGGQNTDTQYF.

This clonotype was found a few times. The chain links TRBV20-1 to TRBJ2-3; tentatively, D is TRBD1 (7 bases). The germline gives CDR1 DFQATT, CDR2 SNEGSKA (reference sequence). Trimming shortened V by 6 bases and J by 0 bases, and 19 bases separated the two germline ends. The CDR3 runs 16 residues. The CDR3 reads CSASGGQGISTDTQYF. The CDR3 region has the DNA TGCAGTGCCTCAGGGGGGCAGGGGATTAGCACAGATACGCAGTATTTT.

The V gene is TRBV20-1, the J gene TRBJ2-5; 10 nucleotides agree with TRBD1. There are 14 residues in the CDR3. CDR1 DFQATT and CDR2 SNEGSKA come from the germline V gene (reference sequence). J was trimmed by 3 bases and V by 4 bases; bases with no gene match: 5. DNA of the CDR3: TGCAGTGCTACCTCCGGGACAGGGGAAGAGACCCAGTACTTC. Translating it yields CSATSGTGEETQYF.

The rearrangement joins TRBV5-1 to TRBJ2-3; 10 nucleotides align to TRBD2. Per the germline V gene, CDR1 is SGHRS and CDR2 is YFSETQ. CDR3 length: 16 residues. V was clipped by 4 bases and J by 2 bases; unmatched bases: 7. The DNA of the CDR3 is TGCGCCAGCAGCCTCGGGACTAGCGAGACCACAGATACGCAGTATTTT. Its translation: CASSLGTSETTDTQYF.

The V call is TRBV3-1, the J call TRBJ2-7; D perhaps matches TRBD2 (5 bases). The ends were cut back, 6 bases at V and 5 bases at J, with 17 bases in the middle. The length of the CDR3 is 14 residues. Germline loops: CDR1 LGHDT, CDR2 YNNKEL (reference sequence). The DNA of the CDR3 is TGTGCCAGCAGTCCCTGGACGGGAAGGCACGAGCAGTACTTC. Translating gives CASSPWTGRHEQYF.

J is TRBJ2-7 and V is TRBV11-2; perhaps TRBD1 as D (5 bases). The CDR3 is made up of 16 amino acids. Germline V gene lookup returns CDR1 SGHAT and CDR2 FQNNGV. Trimming left V 6 bases short and J 2 bases short, with 20 bases between. This CDR3 reads CASSSGQGYRAYEQYF. The DNA of the CDR3 is TGTGCCAGCAGTTCAGGCCAGGGCTATAGGGCCTACGAGCAGTACTTC.

This rearrangement joins TRBV28 to TRBJ1-2, with 8 bases that match TRBD1. V lost 5 bases to trimming and J lost 2 bases; unmatched junction nucleotides: 10. This CDR3 has 16 residues. CDR1 and CDR2 from the germline V gene are MDHEN and SYDVKM. The CDR3 sequence is CASSRSPGQENYGYTF. In DNA, the CDR3 is TGTGCCAGCAGTCGATCACCGGGACAGGAAAACTATGGCTACACCTTC.

This clonotype was observed a handful of times. J is TRBJ2-1 and V is TRBV4-1; D is possibly TRBD2 (7 bases). CDR1 is MGHRA, CDR2 YSYEKL, per germline. The germline V and J ends were trimmed by 0 bases and 1 base, with 10 bases remaining between them. The CDR3 sequence is 16 residues long. CDR3 nucleotides: TGCGCCAGCAGCCAAGAAAGGGGGGGATCCTACAATGAGCAGTTCTTC. Protein: CASSQERGGSYNEQFF.

There are a few counts of this clonotype. The chain employs TRBV30 and TRBJ2-3; D ambiguous. Germline CDR1 is GTSNPN and CDR2 is SVGIG (reference sequence). V was shortened by 2 bases and J by 3 bases, with 12 bases between the two germline ends. CDR3 length: 14 amino acids. CDR3: CAWSLKLRTDTQYF. CDR3 nucleotide sequence: TGTGCCTGGAGTTTAAAGTTGCGGACAGATACGCAGTATTTT.

The V gene is TRBV27, the J gene TRBJ1-5, with 9 bases fitting TRBD1. V trimming: 5 bases; J trimming: 6 bases; junction bases outside the gene matches: 11. Germline CDR1 MNHEY, CDR2 SMNVEV (reference sequence). CDR3 length: 16 residues. The CDR3 DNA reads as TGTGCCAGCAGTGCCCTGACAGGGGGGTCGCGTCAGCCCCAGCATTTT. Protein: CASSALTGGSRQPQHF.